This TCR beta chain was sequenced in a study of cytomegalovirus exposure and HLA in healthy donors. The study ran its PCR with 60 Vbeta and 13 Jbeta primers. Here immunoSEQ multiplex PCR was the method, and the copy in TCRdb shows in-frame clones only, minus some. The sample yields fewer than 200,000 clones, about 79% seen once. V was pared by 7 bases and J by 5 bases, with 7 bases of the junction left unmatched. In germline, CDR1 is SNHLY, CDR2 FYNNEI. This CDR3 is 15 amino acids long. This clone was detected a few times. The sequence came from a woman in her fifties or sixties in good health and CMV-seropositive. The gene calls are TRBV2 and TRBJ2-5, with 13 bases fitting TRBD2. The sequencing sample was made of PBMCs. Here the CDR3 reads CASNQLAGGPETQYF. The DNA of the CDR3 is TGTGCCAGCAACCAACTAGCGGGAGGGCCCGAGACCCAGTACTTC.